This T cell receptor (beta chain) came from a study of technical replicates of blood from a few donors. V lost 3 bases and J lost 2, with 11 bases in between. CDR1 and CDR2 (germline): MGHDK, SYGVNS. This CDR3 has 14 amino acids. Sequencing was performed with immunoSEQ multiplex PCR; in TCRdb, only in-frame clones are kept and a portion is missing. The sample carries tens of thousands of clones, roughly 86% recorded once. This chain connects TRBV25-1 to TRBJ2-7; D possibly corresponds to TRBD2 (6 bases). The sequencing input was PBMCs. This clonotype was obtained from a human donor in good health. Some clones in this sample may be carry-over from other donors' samples. The CDR3 is CASSDTGSAYEQYF. The CDR3 coding sequence is TGTGCCAGCAGTGACACCGGGAGTGCCTACGAGCAGTACTTC.